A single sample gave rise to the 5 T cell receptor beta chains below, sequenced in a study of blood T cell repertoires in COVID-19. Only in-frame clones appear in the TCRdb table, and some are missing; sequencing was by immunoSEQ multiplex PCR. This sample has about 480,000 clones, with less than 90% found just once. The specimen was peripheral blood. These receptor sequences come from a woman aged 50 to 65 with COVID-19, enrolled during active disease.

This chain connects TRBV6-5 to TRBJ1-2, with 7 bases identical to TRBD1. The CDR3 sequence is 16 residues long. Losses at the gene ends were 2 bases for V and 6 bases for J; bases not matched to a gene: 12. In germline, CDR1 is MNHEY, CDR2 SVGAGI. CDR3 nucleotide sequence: TGTGCCAGCAGTTACGCCTCAGCCGACAGGGAGGATGGCTACACCTTC. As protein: CASSYASADREDGYTF.

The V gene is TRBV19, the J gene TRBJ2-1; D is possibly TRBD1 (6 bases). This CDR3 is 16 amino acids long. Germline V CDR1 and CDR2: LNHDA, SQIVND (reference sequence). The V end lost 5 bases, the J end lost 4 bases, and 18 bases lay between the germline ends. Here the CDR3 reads CASSPGQFLRYNEQFF. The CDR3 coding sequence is TGTGCCAGTAGTCCAGGACAGTTCTTGCGGTACAATGAGCAGTTCTTC.

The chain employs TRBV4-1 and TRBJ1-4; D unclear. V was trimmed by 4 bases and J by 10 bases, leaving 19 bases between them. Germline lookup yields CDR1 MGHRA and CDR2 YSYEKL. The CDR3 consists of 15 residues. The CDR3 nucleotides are TGCGCCAGCAGCCTAGTTGGCCACCCACGAGGAAAACTGTTTTTT. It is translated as CASSLVGHPRGKLFF.

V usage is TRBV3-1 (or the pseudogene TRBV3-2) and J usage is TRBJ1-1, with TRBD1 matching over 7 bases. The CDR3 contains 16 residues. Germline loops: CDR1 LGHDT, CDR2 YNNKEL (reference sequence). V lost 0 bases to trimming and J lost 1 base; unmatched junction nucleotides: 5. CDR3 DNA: TGTGCCAGCAGCCAAGAGAGAACAGGGGAGAACACTGAAGCTTTCTTT. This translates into CASSQERTGENTEAFF.

The CDR3 reads CASSPFGGGQPQHF. CDR3 DNA: TGTGCCAGCAGTCCCTTCGGGGGAGGTCAGCCCCAGCATTTT. J is TRBJ1-5 and V is TRBV27; TRBD1 might be the D (5 bases). The CDR3 spans 14 residues. From germline, CDR1 is MNHEY and CDR2 SMNVEV (reference sequence). Trimming pared 5 bases from V and 6 bases from J, leaving 14 bases between.